The clone carrying this T cell receptor beta chain was picked up one time. These data come from a study of blood T cell repertoires in COVID-19. Study-wide background: COVID-19 samples collected from the United States, Italy and Spain covered acute and convalescent phases. Sources were T cells, B-cell-depleted T cells, or PBMCs; the material itself was cDNA or gDNA.

CDR3 length equals 17 residues. Looked up from germline, CDR1 is SGHVS and CDR2 is FQNEAQ. Trimming left V 4 bases short and J 2 bases short, with 21 bases between. Study processing details: Amplification of reference gene primers provided the estimated nucleated cell counts. TCRdb's table, derived via immunoSEQ multiplex PCR, lists solely in-frame clones and lacks some. V and J calls and clone size are those listed in that table; D and trimming were worked out from the DNA. Among just over 250,000 clones listed, 86% were seen once. This chain connects TRBV7-8 to TRBJ2-7, with D possibly being TRBD2 (6 bases). The source of this sequence is a man aged 40-55 years who had recovered from COVID-19. Sample: peripheral blood. The CDR3 sequence is CASSSSFSGRDPYEQYF. CDR3 DNA: TGTGCCAGCAGCTCCTCCTTCAGCGGGCGGGACCCCTACGAGCAGTACTTC.